This entry lists 13 T cell receptor beta chains sequenced from one sample in a study of radiation and T cells in renal cell carcinoma. The repertoire was sequenced with immunoSEQ multiplex PCR; TCRdb's copy has only in-frame clones and lacks some. The sample lists roughly 140,000 clones, about nine tenths occurring once. The time point denotes: blood 2 weeks post-SBRT. The treatment is: 15 Gy SBRT to primary tumor, nephrectomy 4 weeks later. The material was blood, obtained from a patient whose treatment included radiotherapy and nephrectomy. Receptor source: a woman aged 45-65 years with renal cell carcinoma.

This chain links TRBV30 with TRBJ1-5; 9 bases are a match to TRBD1. The trim removed 3 bases at V and 4 bases at J, leaving 4 bases unmatched. There are 14 residues in the CDR3. CDR1 and CDR2 from the germline V gene are GTSNPN and SVGIG (reference sequence). CDR3 protein: CAWSGQGYNQPQHF. The CDR3, as DNA: TGTGCCTGGAGCGGACAGGGGTATAATCAGCCCCAGCATTTT.

CDR3 residues: CASRQGLGGGYTF. In DNA form, the CDR3 reads TGTGCCAGCAGGCAGGGCCTCGGAGGGGGCTACACCTTC. The chain recombines TRBV28 with TRBJ1-2; TRBD1 is a possible D gene (5 bases). The V and J ends lost 6 bases and 8 bases respectively, with 16 bases between them. The germline CDR1 and CDR2 sequences are MDHEN and SYDVKM. This CDR3 spans 13 amino acids.

The chain uses TRBV6-6 and TRBJ1-1, with D possibly matching TRBD1 (6 bases). This CDR3 is 15 amino acids long. Per germline, CDR1 MNHNY and CDR2 SVGAGI (reference sequence). V lost 5 bases, J lost 0 bases, and 13 bases lay in between. The CDR3 loop reads CASSKDSSMNTEAFF. The CDR3 DNA reads as TGTGCCAGCAGTAAGGACAGCTCCATGAACACTGAAGCTTTCTTT.

This clone was seen a single time. The chain links TRBV29-1 to TRBJ2-2; D ambiguous. Germline CDR1 is SQVTM and CDR2 is ANQGSEA. The length of the CDR3 is 11 residues. The ends were cut back, 7 bases at V and 6 bases at J, with 9 bases in the middle. This CDR3 is CSAQTAGELFF. CDR3 DNA: TGCAGCGCTCAGACGGCCGGGGAGCTGTTTTTT.

The chain employs TRBV6-8 and TRBJ2-3, with TRBD2 matching 15 bases. Germline V CDR1 and CDR2: MNHGY, SAAAGT. V gave up 5 bases and J gave up 0 bases; unmatched junction bases: 0. CDR3 length equals 16 residues. The CDR3 here is CASSGTSGGSTDTQYF. CDR3 nucleotides: TGTGCCAGCAGTGGGACTAGCGGGGGGAGCACAGATACGCAGTATTTT.

J is TRBJ2-3 and V is TRBV11-3; tentatively, D is TRBD1 or TRBD2 (5 bases each). The CDR3 covers 15 residues. Trimming left V 1 base short and J 4 bases short, with 12 bases between. The germline gives CDR1 SGHNT, CDR2 YENEEA. CDR3 DNA sequence: TGTGCCAGCAGCTTAGGGAATCGGGGCGCAGATACGCAGTATTTT. Translation gives CASSLGNRGADTQYF.

Written as DNA, the CDR3 is TGTGCCAGTAGTATGGGGACAGGGCGTGAGCAGTTCTTC. Translating it yields CASSMGTGREQFF. J is TRBJ2-1 and V is TRBV19; 9 positions agree with TRBD1. CDR1 and CDR2 (germline): LNHDA, SQIVND (reference sequence). V lost 3 bases and J lost 9; bases outside the gene matches: 3. CDR3 size: 13 residues.

In this sample, this clone turned up a few times. The chain has TRBV14 and TRBJ1-1; D is unresolved. CDR1 is SGHDN, CDR2 FVKESK, per germline. The CDR3 spans 11 residues. V was pared by 5 bases and J by 7 bases, with 8 bases between. The CDR3, as DNA: TGTGCCAGCAGCAATCGGGGTGAAGCTTTCTTT. Amino acids: CASSNRGEAFF. Full variable domain (remainder filled in from reference TRBV14 and TRBJ1-1): EAGVTQFPSHSVIEKGQTVTLRCDPISGHDNLYWYRRVMGKEIKFLLHFVKESKQDESGMPNNRFLAERTGGTYSTLKVQPAELEDSGVYFCASSNRGEAFFGQGTRLTVV.

The rearrangement uses TRBV12-5 and TRBJ2-1; D unclear. V lost 4 bases and J 9 bases, leaving 22 bases between the germline ends. CDR3 length: 16 amino acids. CDR1 is LGHNT, CDR2 FRNRAP, per germline. This chain's CDR3 is CASGSLTAPLVAEQFF. The CDR3 DNA follows: TGTGCTAGTGGTTCCCTTACCGCCCCCCTAGTAGCTGAGCAGTTCTTC.

This clone was counted a single time. The chain recombines TRBV4-1 with TRBJ2-3, with TRBD2 identical over 9 bases. The CDR3 is made up of 15 amino acids. J was trimmed by 6 bases and V by 5 bases; bases with no gene match: 9. Germline V gene data show CDR1 as MGHRA and CDR2 as YSYEKL. This CDR3 is CASSTSSGEADTQYF. The DNA for the CDR3 is TGCGCCAGCAGCACATCTAGCGGGGAGGCGGATACGCAGTATTTT.

V gene TRBV6-5 combines with J gene TRBJ2-7, with D tentatively TRBD2 (6 bases). Trimming removed 10 bases from V and 1 base from J, with 20 bases in between. The germline gives CDR1 MNHEY, CDR2 SVGAGI. The CDR3 spans 15 residues. This CDR3 is CATLRGGEDSYEQYF. The CDR3 bases are TGTGCCACCCTCCGGGGAGGTGAGGATTCCTACGAGCAGTACTTC.

The chain has TRBV18 and TRBJ2-3, with 9 nucleotides matching TRBD1. CDR1 KGHSH and CDR2 LQKENI come from the germline V gene. This CDR3 contains 16 residues. J lost 4 bases, V lost 6 bases, and 11 bases had no gene match. CDR3: CASSQLDGTGPDTQYF. The CDR3 DNA sequence: TGTGCCAGCTCCCAGCTTGATGGGACAGGGCCAGATACGCAGTATTTT.

This chain uses TRBV25-1 with TRBJ2-5; D tentatively reads TRBD1 or TRBD2 (7 bases each). Between the trimmed V and J ends, which lost 6 bases and 1 base, there was a span of 15 bases. CDR1 is MGHDK and CDR2 is SYGVNS in the germline V gene. The CDR3 is made up of 15 amino acids. CDR3 in DNA: TGTGCCAGCAGGAGGGGGGGGACAGCCCAAGAGACCCAGTACTTC. Translation: CASRRGGTAQETQYF.